This paragraph covers one T cell receptor (beta chain) sequence. Its target is unknown. The germline CDR1 and CDR2 sequences are SGHVS and FQNEAQ. CDR3 length: 13 residues. V gave up 2 bases and J gave up 2 bases, with 6 bases separating them. Random-hexamer reverse transcription was applied to roughly 0.5 to 1 ug RNA. The method of amplification for TCR beta CDR3 was immunoSEQ multiplex PCR, covering 54 Vbeta and 13 Jbeta. TCRdb re-analysed the immunoSEQ multiplex PCR reads in MiXCR, keeping a single row per CDR3 protein. Of about 290,000 distinct CDR3 sequences in the sample, approximately 85% are singletons; the top ten hold 0.21%. This entry belongs to a study of CD8 T cells in Susac syndrome. Study outcomes and limitations: It was acknowledged by the study that relatively few individuals were included in its TCR sequencing and HLA analysis.

What was sequenced was CD8+ T cells from PBMCs. The chain couples TRBV7-8 to TRBJ1-1; D might be TRBD1 (5 bases). The clonotype originates from a human donor with multiple sclerosis. The CDR3 region has the DNA TGTGCCAGCAGCTTATGGGACAACACTGAAGCTTTCTTT. This translates into CASSLWDNTEAFF.